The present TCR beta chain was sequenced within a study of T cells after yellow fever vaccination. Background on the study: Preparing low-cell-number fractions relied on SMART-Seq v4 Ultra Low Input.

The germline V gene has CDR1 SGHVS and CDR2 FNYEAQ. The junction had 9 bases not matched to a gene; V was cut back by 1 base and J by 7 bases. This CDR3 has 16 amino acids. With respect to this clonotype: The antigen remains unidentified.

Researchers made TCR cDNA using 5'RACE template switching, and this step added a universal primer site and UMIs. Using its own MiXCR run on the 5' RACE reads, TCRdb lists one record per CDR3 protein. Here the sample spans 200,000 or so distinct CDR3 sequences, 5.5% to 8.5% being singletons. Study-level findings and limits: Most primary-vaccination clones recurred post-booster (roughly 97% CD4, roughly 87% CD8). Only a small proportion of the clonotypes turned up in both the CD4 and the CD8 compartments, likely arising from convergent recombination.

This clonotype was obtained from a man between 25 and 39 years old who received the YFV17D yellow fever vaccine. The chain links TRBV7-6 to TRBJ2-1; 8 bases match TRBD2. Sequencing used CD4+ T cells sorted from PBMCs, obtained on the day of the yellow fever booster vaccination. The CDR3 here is CASSLESLAGMNEQFF. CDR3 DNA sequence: TGTGCCAGCAGCTTAGAGTCGTTAGCGGGAATGAATGAGCAGTTCTTC.